Detailed here is one T cell receptor beta chain. As yet, its antigen is unknown. Clones were read by immunoSEQ multiplex PCR, and TCRdb kept only the in-frame ones, dropping some. The table has about 88,000 clones, 75% to 90% seen once. This CDR3 has 14 residues. Per germline, CDR1 WSHSY and CDR2 SAAADI. Trimming removed 4 bases from V and 7 bases from J; junction bases left unmatched: 8. Regarding time point: baseline pretreatment blood. Treatment of the sample: 15 Gy SBRT to primary tumor, nephrectomy 4 weeks later. Blood was sampled at baseline, 2 weeks and 4 weeks after SBRT. This renal cell carcinoma was of the clear cell type. These data originate in a study of radiation and T cells in renal cell carcinoma. Broader study findings: Top tumor clonotypes rose in blood 2 weeks post-radiation, then contracted.

The V and J genes are TRBV10-2 and TRBJ1-2, with 8 bases lining up with TRBD1. The receptor was derived from a man aged 50 or older with renal cell carcinoma. Source: blood, taken from a patient whose treatment included radiotherapy and nephrectomy. The CDR3 nucleotides read TGCGCCAGCAGTGGGGACAGGTCCAGGAGTGGCTACACCTTC. Amino acids: CASSGDRSRSGYTF.